This is a list of T cell receptor beta chains from one sample in a study of blood T cell repertoires in COVID-19. Clones were sequenced by immunoSEQ multiplex PCR, and TCRdb holds only the in-frame ones, with some missing. Counted here are a few hundred thousand clones, around nine tenths occurring once; the ten biggest clones make up over 4.5%. The sequenced sample consisted of PBMCs or T cells enriched from blood (not recorded which). The receptors originated from a young man who had recovered from COVID-19. The CDR3 runs from the conserved cysteine through the conserved F or W. D genes are given only for firm matches. Some rows mark clone size as missing; the rest say once, few, many or name a class of expanded clone.

J gene	clone size	V gene	D gene	CDR3 protein	CDR3 DNA
TRBJ2-7	NA	TRBV7-2	NA	CASSLAQGTGYF	TGTGCCAGCAGCTTAGCGCAGGGGACCGGGTACTTC
TRBJ2-1	NA	TRBV11-3	TRBD2	CASSLGRERGGSYNEQFF	TGTGCCAGCAGCTTAGGGCGCGAGCGGGGGGGCTCCTACAATGAGCAGTTCTTC
TRBJ2-5	NA	TRBV3-1/TRBV3-2	TRBD2	CASSQGGPGGQETQYF	TGTGCCAGCAGCCAAGGTGGCCCGGGGGGGCAAGAGACCCAGTACTTC
TRBJ1-5	NA	TRBV3-1/TRBV3-2	NA	CASSPSAGAPGGNQPQHF	TGTGCCAGCAGCCCATCAGCAGGGGCTCCAGGGGGCAATCAGCCCCAGCATTTT
TRBJ1-4	NA	TRBV3-1/TRBV3-2	NA	CASSRYRDTTVF	TGTGCCAGCAGCCGATACCGGGACACGACGGTTTTT
TRBJ1-3	NA	TRBV18	NA	CASSPEDAGNTIYF	TGTGCCAGCTCACCGGAGGACGCTGGAAACACCATATATTTT
TRBJ1-1	once	TRBV5-8	NA	CASSLAGPNTEAFF	TGTGCCAGCAGCTTAGCAGGGCCGAACACTGAAGCTTTCTTT
TRBJ2-7	NA	TRBV7-9	TRBD2	CASSFMTSGDEQYF	TGTGCCAGCAGCTTTATGACTAGCGGGGACGAGCAGTACTTC
TRBJ1-6	NA	TRBV12-3/TRBV12-4	NA	CASSRELNSPLHF	TGTGCCAGCAGTCGGGAACTGAATTCACCCCTCCACTTT
TRBJ2-5	NA	TRBV7-6	TRBD2	CASSLVPGLAGALGETQYF	TGTGCCAGCAGCTTAGTCCCCGGACTAGCGGGGGCCCTGGGAGAGACCCAGTACTTC
TRBJ2-2	NA	TRBV18	TRBD1	CASSLMGQGISGELFF	TGTGCCAGCTCACTAATGGGACAGGGAATATCCGGGGAGCTGTTTTTT
TRBJ1-1	NA	TRBV18	TRBD1	CASSIGTDTEAFF	TGTGCCAGCTCAATTGGGACAGACACTGAAGCTTTCTTT
TRBJ2-7	NA	TRBV27	TRBD1	CASSLSPGQGAREQYF	TGTGCCAGCAGTTTATCGCCCGGACAGGGGGCGAGGGAGCAGTACTTC
TRBJ2-3	NA	TRBV3-1/TRBV3-2	NA	CASSQDWDSTDTQYF	TGTGCCAGCAGCCAAGACTGGGACTCCACAGATACGCAGTATTTT
TRBJ2-1	once	TRBV2	TRBD2	CASRAAGLPYNEQFF	TGTGCCAGCAGGGCAGCGGGGTTACCCTACAATGAGCAGTTCTTC
TRBJ2-1	once	TRBV24-1	TRBD2	CATTGGGSRNEQFF	TGTGCCACCACCGGGGGGGGGTCTCGCAATGAGCAGTTCTTC
TRBJ2-1	NA	TRBV28	TRBD2	CASSPPAGGPNEQFF	TGTGCCAGCAGTCCCCCAGCGGGGGGCCCTAATGAGCAGTTCTTC
TRBJ2-3	NA	TRBV19	TRBD2	CASSSFGTSGSADTQYF	TGTGCCAGTAGTTCTTTTGGGACTAGCGGGAGCGCAGATACGCAGTATTTT
TRBJ1-1	few	TRBV5-8	NA	CASSLAAGYTEAFF	TGTGCCAGCAGCTTGGCGGCGGGGTACACTGAAGCTTTCTTT
TRBJ2-7	NA	TRBV21-1	NA	CASSKEQGSFYVYEQYF	TGTGCCAGCAGCAAAGAACAGGGTTCGTTTTACGTCTACGAGCAGTACTTC
TRBJ1-1	NA	TRBV6-5	NA	CASSPGDLNTEAFF	TGTGCCAGCAGCCCGGGAGACCTGAACACTGAAGCTTTCTTT
TRBJ2-5	NA	TRBV7-9	NA	CASSLRDSQYF	TGTGCCAGCAGCTTACGGGACTCCCAGTACTTC
TRBJ1-5	NA	TRBV6-5	NA	CASSPRERSGPQHF	TGTGCCAGCAGTCCCCGGGAAAGGTCCGGGCCCCAGCATTTT
TRBJ1-3	NA	TRBV4-2	NA	CASSQGGGSGNTIYF	TGTGCCAGCAGCCAAGGGGGAGGGTCGGGAAACACCATATATTTT
TRBJ1-6	NA	TRBV5-1	TRBD1	CASSFSGGSESPLHF	TGCGCCAGCAGCTTCTCAGGGGGCTCGGAATCACCCCTCCACTTT
TRBJ1-3	NA	TRBV3-1/TRBV3-2	NA	CASSQGHTRNTIYF	TGTGCCAGCAGCCAGGGACATACGAGAAACACCATATATTTT
TRBJ2-5	NA	TRBV28	NA	CASKEQGGEETQYF	TGTGCCAGCAAAGAACAGGGCGGAGAAGAGACCCAGTACTTC
TRBJ2-3	NA	TRBV7-2	TRBD2	CASRLSGMAGDTQYF	TGTGCCAGCAGGTTAAGCGGGATGGCCGGTGATACGCAGTATTTT
TRBJ2-2	NA	TRBV5-6	NA	CASSWGQNTGELFF	TGTGCCAGCAGCTGGGGACAGAACACCGGGGAGCTGTTTTTT
TRBJ2-6	NA	TRBV5-1	NA	CASSPSVSGANVLTF	TGCGCCAGCAGCCCCTCAGTCTCTGGGGCCAACGTCCTGACTTTC
TRBJ2-5	NA	TRBV13	TRBD1	CASSEAMDRANQETQYF	TGTGCCAGCAGCGAAGCGATGGACAGGGCTAACCAAGAGACCCAGTACTTC
TRBJ1-1	NA	TRBV28	NA	CASSLRNRNTEAFF	TGTGCCAGCAGTTTAAGGAACAGGAACACTGAAGCTTTCTTT
TRBJ2-7	NA	TRBV24-1	TRBD1	CATSDAGQGNEQYF	TGTGCCACCAGTGATGCGGGACAGGGAAACGAGCAGTACTTC
TRBJ1-2	few	TRBV30	TRBD1	CAWSYRDRESDGYTF	TGTGCCTGGAGCTACCGGGACAGGGAATCGGATGGGTACACCTTC